What follows are 28 T cell receptor beta chains derived from one specimen sequenced in a study of beta chain features in type 1 diabetes. The isolated RNA, all of it, was reverse transcribed, so expressed TCRB transcripts were what got sequenced. Data came from immunoSEQ multiplex PCR; TCRdb stores just in-frame clones and leaves some out. The sample has 310,000 or so clones; approximately 11% are singletons. The specimen sequenced was naive CD4+ T cells from blood. The receptors originated from a woman aged 25 to 39 in good health.

The chain is built from TRBV7-9 and TRBJ2-1; 8 nucleotides agree with TRBD1. Germline V gene data show CDR1 as SEHNR and CDR2 as FQNEAQ (reference sequence). The CDR3 is made up of 15 amino acids. V dropped 2 bases and J dropped 8; count of bases not matched to a gene: 8. CDR3 nucleotide sequence: TGTGCCAGCAGCTTAAAGGGACAGGTACAGGATGAGCAGTTCTTC. Its protein product is CASSLKGQVQDEQFF.

This clone showed up just a few times. The chain combines TRBV7-9 with TRBJ1-5; 11 positions agree with TRBD1. V shed 3 bases and J 3 bases; nucleotides not matched to a gene: 7. Per the germline V gene, CDR1 is SEHNR and CDR2 is FQNEAQ (reference sequence). The CDR3 runs to 17 residues. CDR3 DNA sequence: TGTGCCAGCAGCTTCGGACAGGGGGCGTTTGACAATCAGCCCCAGCATTTT. Protein sequence: CASSFGQGAFDNQPQHF.

This rearrangement joins TRBV7-8 to TRBJ1-5; 10 positions match TRBD1. Looked up from germline, CDR1 is SGHVS and CDR2 is FQNEAQ. This CDR3 has 16 amino acids. J lost 3 bases, V lost 5 bases, and 7 bases had no gene match. The CDR3 DNA reads TGTGCCAGCAGCACCTTGGGACAGGGGATCAATCAGCCCCAGCATTTT. Translating gives CASSTLGQGINQPQHF.

This chain joins TRBV5-1 and TRBJ2-1, with 8 bases identical to TRBD2. The CDR3 has 13 amino acids. V lost 0 bases and J lost 7; bases outside the gene matches: 0. Per the germline V gene, CDR1 is SGHRS and CDR2 is YFSETQ. The CDR3 coding sequence is TGCGCCAGCAGCTTGGGACTAGCGAATGAGCAGTTCTTC. It codes for CASSLGLANEQFF. Supplemented by reference TRBV5-1 and TRBJ2-1, the full variable domain reads KAGVTQTPRYLIKTRGQQVTLSCSPISGHRSVSWYQQTPGQGLQFLFEYFSETQRNKGNFPGRFSGRQFSNSRSEMNVSTLELGDSALYLCASSLGLANEQFFGPGTRLTVL.

This clone was counted only a few times. The chain has TRBV7-8 and TRBJ2-1, with TRBD2 matching 12 bases. Germline V CDR1 and CDR2: SGHVS, FQNEAQ. CDR3 length: 17 residues. The J segment lost 8 bases and the V segment lost 2 bases, leaving 10 bases of the junction unmatched. CDR3 sequence: CASSLFNWLAGGDEQFF. The CDR3, as DNA: TGTGCCAGCAGCTTATTTAACTGGCTAGCGGGAGGGGATGAGCAGTTCTTC. Supplemented by reference TRBV7-8 and TRBJ2-1, the full variable domain reads GAGVSQSPRYKVAKRGQDVALRCDPISGHVSLFWYQQALGQGPEFLTYFQNEAQLDKSGLPSDRFFAERPEGSVSTLKIQRTQQEDSAVYLCASSLFNWLAGGDEQFFGPGTRLTVL.

V is TRBV5-6 and J is TRBJ2-2, with TRBD1 as a possible D gene (6 bases). Germline CDR1 and CDR2: SGHDT and YYEEEE. The V end lost 4 bases, the J end lost 2 bases, and 12 bases lay between the germline ends. The CDR3 runs 15 residues. The CDR3: CASSRRGSNTGELFF. The CDR3 nucleotides read TGTGCCAGCAGCCGCAGGGGATCTAACACCGGGGAGCTGTTTTTT.

This clone was recorded a few times. The V call is TRBV19, the J call TRBJ2-1, with 9 bases lining up with TRBD2. The J segment lost 6 bases and the V segment lost 3 bases, leaving 15 bases of the junction unmatched. Germline V gives CDR1 LNHDA, CDR2 SQIVND (reference sequence). The CDR3 is 18 residues long. Written as DNA, the CDR3 is TGTGCCAGTAGTATTCTCCCCTCTGTAGCGGGAGTAGTCAATGAGCAGTTCTTC. Amino acids: CASSILPSVAGVVNEQFF.

The rearrangement joins TRBV5-1 to TRBJ1-1; TRBD1 matches at 8 bases. The germline V gene encodes CDR1 SGHRS and CDR2 YFSETQ. With V trimmed by 4 bases and J by 1 base, 3 bases remained unmatched. The CDR3 is 14 amino acids. The CDR3: CASSQGTGNTEAFF. As DNA, the CDR3 is TGCGCCAGCAGCCAAGGGACAGGGAACACTGAAGCTTTCTTT. The whole variable domain, filled in from reference TRBV5-1 and TRBJ1-1, reads KAGVTQTPRYLIKTRGQQVTLSCSPISGHRSVSWYQQTPGQGLQFLFEYFSETQRNKGNFPGRFSGRQFSNSRSEMNVSTLELGDSALYLCASSQGTGNTEAFFGQGTRLTVV.

This clone was observed a handful of times. The chain couples TRBV28 to TRBJ2-1; 10 bases fit TRBD1. The CDR3 runs to 14 residues. Germline V lookup: CDR1 MDHEN, CDR2 SYDVKM. J gave up 10 bases and V 5 bases, and 8 bases lay outside the gene matches. The CDR3 region is CASSIRQGAWEQFF. Here the CDR3 DNA reads TGTGCCAGCAGTATTAGACAGGGGGCGTGGGAGCAGTTCTTC.

The rearrangement links TRBV2 to TRBJ1-1; 11 bases fit TRBD1. V trimming: 11 bases; J trimming: 10 bases; junction bases outside the gene matches: 6. The CDR3 runs to 11 residues. The V gene's germline CDR1 is SNHLY and CDR2 FYNNEI. CDR3 sequence (DNA): TGTGCCGGACGGACAGGGGGCTCAGCTTTCTTT. Protein: CAGRTGGSAFF. Variable domain in full (rest from reference TRBV2 and TRBJ1-1): EPEVTQTPSHQVTQMGQEVILRCVPISNHLYFYWYRQILGQKVEFLVSFYNNEISEKSEIFDDQFSVERPDGSNFTLKIRSTKLEDSAMYFCAGRTGGSAFFGQGTRLTVV.

This clone turned up a few times. This chain links TRBV30 with TRBJ2-5; D remains unclear. The V end lost 3 bases, the J end lost 5 bases, and 16 bases lay between the germline ends. The CDR3 totals 14 residues. The germline V gene encodes CDR1 GTSNPN and CDR2 SVGIG (reference sequence). CDR3 DNA: TGTGCCTGGAGCACCCACGCAACCGGGGAGACCCAGTACTTC. Its translation: CAWSTHATGETQYF.

V usage is TRBV25-1 and J usage is TRBJ2-1; 11 bases fit TRBD2. CDR3 length equals 16 residues. The junction had 11 bases not matched to a gene; V was cut back by 6 bases and J by 7 bases. Germline V gives CDR1 MGHDK, CDR2 SYGVNS. The DNA for the CDR3 is TGTGCCAGCAGAGGGATTACTAGCGGGAGACGAAATGAGCAGTTCTTC. Its protein is CASRGITSGRRNEQFF.

This clone came up a few times. The chain combines TRBV7-3 with TRBJ2-3, with D maybe TRBD2 (5 bases). Germline values: CDR1 SGHTA, CDR2 FQGTGA. V lost 4 bases, J lost 4 bases, and 15 bases lay in between. This CDR3 comprises 15 residues. The CDR3 region has the DNA TGTGCCAGCAGCTCCACTTCTTCGGGATCAGATACGCAGTATTTT. This sequence encodes CASSSTSSGSDTQYF.

CDR3 region: CASSYGGRAREQYF. The CDR3 DNA reads TGTGCCAGCAGTTATGGCGGGAGGGCGAGAGAGCAGTACTTC. The chain couples TRBV28 to TRBJ2-7; TRBD2 agrees at 9 bases. V shed 4 bases, J shed 7 bases, and the junction held 8 bases outside the gene matches. The CDR3 has 14 residues. Per germline, CDR1 MDHEN and CDR2 SYDVKM.

CDR3 coding DNA: TGTGCCAGCAGCCTGGCGGGGGTCAATCAGCCCCAGCATTTT. Translated: CASSLAGVNQPQHF. The V and J genes are TRBV5-4 and TRBJ1-5, with D perhaps TRBD1 (5 bases). V was pared by 4 bases and J by 3 bases, with 11 bases between. Germline lookup yields CDR1 SGHNT and CDR2 YYREEE (reference sequence). The CDR3 is 14 residues long. The full variable domain, rest sourced from reference TRBV5-4 and TRBJ1-5, is ETGVTQSPTHLIKTRGQQVTLRCSSQSGHNTVSWYQQALGQGPQFIFQYYREEENGRGNFPPRFSGLQFPNYSSELNVNALELDDSALYLCASSLAGVNQPQHFGDGTRLSIL.

The sample holds a few counts of this clone. The V call is TRBV30, the J call TRBJ1-4; no reliable D call. The germline V and J ends were trimmed by 4 bases and 5 bases, with 8 bases remaining between them. Germline V lookup: CDR1 GTSNPN, CDR2 SVGIG (reference sequence). The CDR3 has 12 residues. CDR3 loop: CAWTAGNEKLFF. The CDR3 nucleotides are TGTGCCTGGACGGCCGGGAATGAAAAACTGTTTTTT.

This clone showed up just a few times. This sequence joins TRBV28 and TRBJ2-3; the D gene is possibly TRBD1 (5 bases). The CDR3 extends over 15 amino acids. V lost 2 bases and J 0 bases, leaving 9 bases between the germline ends. Germline lookup yields CDR1 MDHEN and CDR2 SYDVKM. The CDR3 loop reads CASSLQQVSTDTQYF. The CDR3 DNA sequence: TGTGCCAGCAGTTTACAACAGGTTAGCACAGATACGCAGTATTTT.

V gene TRBV7-9 combines with J gene TRBJ2-7, with TRBD2 matching 12 bases. From germline, CDR1 is SEHNR and CDR2 FQNEAQ (reference sequence). The CDR3 is 15 residues long. Trimming took 5 bases from V and 2 from J; bases not matched to a gene: 4. This chain's CDR3 is CASSATSGRTYEQYF. DNA of the CDR3: TGTGCCAGCAGCGCGACTAGCGGGAGAACCTACGAGCAGTACTTC.

The V gene is TRBV29-1, the J gene TRBJ1-1; 7 bases map to TRBD1. Germline V gene lookup returns CDR1 SQVTM and CDR2 ANQGSEA. This CDR3 is built from 12 residues. J gave up 7 bases and V 6 bases, and 8 bases lay outside the gene matches. DNA of the CDR3: TGCAGCGTGGGCGAGGGGGCCGATGAAGCTTTCTTT. Translating gives CSVGEGADEAFF.

V usage is TRBV19 and J usage is TRBJ1-5, with TRBD1 as a possible D gene (5 bases). Trimming left V 4 bases short and J 7 bases short, with 14 bases between. The germline V gene encodes CDR1 LNHDA and CDR2 SQIVND (reference sequence). This CDR3 is built from 14 residues. This chain's CDR3 is CASSNQGLRQPQHF. CDR3 DNA: TGTGCCAGTAGTAACCAGGGACTAAGACAGCCCCAGCATTTT. The whole variable domain, filled in from reference TRBV19 and TRBJ1-5, reads DGGITQSPKYLFRKEGQNVTLSCEQNLNHDAMYWYRQDPGQGLRLIYYSQIVNDFQKGDIAEGYSVSREKKESFPLTVTSAQKNPTAFYLCASSNQGLRQPQHFGDGTRLSIL.

This chain joins TRBV10-3 and TRBJ2-1; TRBD2 matches 8 bases. This CDR3 has 14 residues. Germline CDR1 reads ENHRY; CDR2 reads SYGVKD. The V and J ends lost 7 bases and 6 bases, in that order; junction bases with no gene match: 8. The CDR3 loop reads CAIKTSGRGNEQFF. DNA of the CDR3: TGTGCCATCAAAACCAGCGGGAGAGGCAATGAGCAGTTCTTC.

This chain uses TRBV18 with TRBJ2-3, with 9 bases lining up with TRBD2. This CDR3 has 15 residues. The V gene's germline CDR1 is KGHSH and CDR2 LQKENI. Germline trimming cut 0 bases from V and 9 bases from J; bases unmatched to any gene: 7. The CDR3 DNA sequence: TGTGCCAGCTCACCACCGTCGGTAGCGGGAGACACGCAGTATTTT. It is translated as CASSPPSVAGDTQYF.

This clone was found a few times. This rearrangement joins TRBV7-8 to TRBJ2-3; a weak D match, TRBD2 (5 bases). V dropped 1 base and J dropped 0 bases, with 8 bases sitting between them. Germline V gene sequence: CDR1 SGHVS, CDR2 FQNEAQ. This CDR3 is 15 amino acids long. CDR3: CASSLGSGSTDTQYF. The CDR3 coding sequence is TGTGCCAGCAGCTTAGGAAGCGGAAGCACAGATACGCAGTATTTT.

The gene calls are TRBV29-1 and TRBJ2-1; the D gene is possibly TRBD2 (7 bases). Germline lookup yields CDR1 SQVTM and CDR2 ANQGSEA. The CDR3 consists of 15 residues. The V end was cut by 0 bases, the J end by 6 bases, with 15 bases between. The CDR3 sequence: CSVEDYLRGANEQFF. The DNA of the CDR3 is TGCAGCGTTGAAGATTACCTCCGGGGGGCCAATGAGCAGTTCTTC.

This clone showed up just a few times. The V gene is TRBV28, the J gene TRBJ2-3; possibly TRBD2 for D (6 bases). The CDR3 contains 15 residues. The germline V and J ends were trimmed by 4 bases and 0 bases, with 11 bases remaining between them. Looked up from germline, CDR1 is MDHEN and CDR2 is SYDVKM. CDR3 amino acids: CASSYSGTSTDTQYF. The CDR3 coding sequence is TGTGCCAGCAGTTACTCCGGGACTAGCACAGATACGCAGTATTTT.

The chain has TRBV9 and TRBJ1-2; 8 nucleotides agree with TRBD1. The J segment lost 7 bases and the V segment lost 1 base, leaving 9 bases of the junction unmatched. Per the germline V gene, CDR1 is SGDLS and CDR2 is YYNGEE. The CDR3 has 15 amino acids. The CDR3 loop reads CASSVSDRAQAGYTF. The CDR3 DNA sequence: TGTGCCAGCAGCGTATCGGACAGGGCTCAGGCTGGCTACACCTTC.

This clone was seen a handful of times. This sequence joins TRBV30 and TRBJ2-3, with 10 bases identical to TRBD1. The V and J ends lost 5 bases and 3 bases, in that order; junction bases with no gene match: 8. Germline V lookup: CDR1 GTSNPN, CDR2 SVGIG (reference sequence). The CDR3 is 15 residues long. The chain's CDR3 is CAWALGQGETDTQYF. The CDR3, as DNA: TGTGCCTGGGCTCTCGGACAGGGGGAAACAGATACGCAGTATTTT.

In this sample, this clone turned up a few times. Other DNA sequences of this sample code for an identical CDR3. The chain has TRBV19 and TRBJ2-7, with 11 bases identical to TRBD2. The CDR3 contains 15 residues. V dropped 5 bases and J dropped 2; count of bases not matched to a gene: 5. CDR1 and CDR2 (germline): LNHDA, SQIVND (reference sequence). This chain's CDR3 is CASSSGTSGTYEQYF. The CDR3, as DNA: TGTGCCAGTAGTTCCGGGACTAGCGGTACCTACGAGCAGTACTTC.